This TCR beta chain was sequenced during a study of vaccination and CD4 T cells after COVID-19. Study information: Median draw time for post-COVID samples was over 100 days post-diagnosis (range 35 to 161).

Regarding this clonotype: The antigen is undetermined.

Study-level points and caveats: When vaccine-specific clones from convalescent patients were examined, 304 of 307 were spike mono-reactive.

Scientists ran DNA taken from cultured CD4+ T cells through the Oncomine TCR Beta short-read assay for sequencing. TCRdb passed the PCR reads through MiXCR, listing each CDR3 protein once. The sample lists about 4,800 distinct CDR3 sequences; roughly three quarters were seen once. Between the trimmed V and J ends, which lost 2 bases and 5 bases, there was a span of 15 bases. Germline CDR1 is SGHTA and CDR2 is FQGNSA. CDR3 size: 15 residues. Treatment denoted: approximately nine-day PBMC culture with coronavirus spike peptide pools or control peptides (ViraFEST assay). TCR sequencing followed the expansion of antigen-specific T cells with peptide pools in ViraFEST.

The material sequenced was CD4+ T cells from blood, cultured in vitro. The chain employs TRBV7-2 and TRBJ1-1, with a weak D call TRBD1 (6 bases). This sequence originates from a human donor who had recovered from COVID-19. The CDR3 coding sequence is TGTGCCAGCAGCTTACAACAGGGAGGTGGGACTGAAGCTTTCTTT. It codes for CASSLQQGGGTEAFF.